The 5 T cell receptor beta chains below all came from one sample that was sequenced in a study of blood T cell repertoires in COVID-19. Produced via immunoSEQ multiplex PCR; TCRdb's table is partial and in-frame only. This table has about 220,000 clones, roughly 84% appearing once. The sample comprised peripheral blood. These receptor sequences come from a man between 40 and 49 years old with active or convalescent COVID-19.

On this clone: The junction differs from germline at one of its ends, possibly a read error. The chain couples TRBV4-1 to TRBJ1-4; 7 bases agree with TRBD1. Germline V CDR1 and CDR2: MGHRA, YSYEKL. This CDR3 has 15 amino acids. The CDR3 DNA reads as TGCGCCAGCAGCGAAGAGGGGGCTTTTATAGGACGCCTGTTTTTT. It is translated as CASSEEGAFIGRLFF.

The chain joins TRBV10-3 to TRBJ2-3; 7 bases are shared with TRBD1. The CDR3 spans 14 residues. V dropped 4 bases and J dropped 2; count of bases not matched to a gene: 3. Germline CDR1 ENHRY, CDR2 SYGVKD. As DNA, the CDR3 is TGTGCCATCAGTGCCCAGGGGGTCACAGATACGCAGTATTTT. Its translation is CAISAQGVTDTQYF.

CDR3 protein: CARSPGQSLLSGANVLTF. CDR3 nucleotides: TGTGCCAGAAGCCCGGGACAGTCCCTTCTCTCTGGGGCCAACGTCCTGACTTTC. The J gene is TRBJ2-6, the V gene TRBV5-3; TRBD1 aligns across 7 bases. TRBV5-3 qualifies as an ORF whose function is uncertain. Trimming cost V 4 bases and J 0 bases; bases outside gene matches: 10. The CDR3 runs 18 residues.

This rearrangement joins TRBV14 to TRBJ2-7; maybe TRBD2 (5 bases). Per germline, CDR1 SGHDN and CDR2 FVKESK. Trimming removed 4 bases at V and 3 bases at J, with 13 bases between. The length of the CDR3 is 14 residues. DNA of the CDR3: TGTGCCAGCAGCCTAAGACTAAGCGGCTACGAGCAGTACTTC. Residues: CASSLRLSGYEQYF.

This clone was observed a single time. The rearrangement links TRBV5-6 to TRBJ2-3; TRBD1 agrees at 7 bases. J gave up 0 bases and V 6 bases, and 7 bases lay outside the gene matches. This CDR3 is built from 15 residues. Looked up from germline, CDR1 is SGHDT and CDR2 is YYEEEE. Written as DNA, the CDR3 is TGTGCCAGCACCAGGACAGGCTATAGCACAGATACGCAGTATTTT. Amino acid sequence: CASTRTGYSTDTQYF.